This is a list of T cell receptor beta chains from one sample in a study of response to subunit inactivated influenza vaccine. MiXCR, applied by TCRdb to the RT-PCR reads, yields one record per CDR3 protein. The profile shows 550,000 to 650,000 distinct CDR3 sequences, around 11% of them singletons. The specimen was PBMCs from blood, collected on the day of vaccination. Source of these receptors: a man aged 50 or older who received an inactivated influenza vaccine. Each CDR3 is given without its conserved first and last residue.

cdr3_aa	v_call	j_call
ASSVGGLAGVGEQF	TRBV9	TRBJ2-1
SGRQGAEETQY	TRBV29-1	TRBJ2-5
ASSPGGGTNEKLF	TRBV12-3/TRBV12-4	TRBJ1-4
SARGLPGLHEETQY	TRBV20-1	TRBJ2-5
ATSDSKGQGSVHEQY	TRBV24-1	TRBJ2-7
ASSGTSGLLNYGYT	TRBV12-3/TRBV12-4	TRBJ1-2
ASSFIAGGGNEQF	TRBV28	TRBJ2-1
AISAVADRLNTEAF	TRBV10-3	TRBJ1-1
ASSLSIVGQGYNEQF	TRBV27	TRBJ2-1
ASSLPGGSFFKNIQY	TRBV28	TRBJ2-4
ASSSKLAGASGANVLT	TRBV11-2	TRBJ2-6
ASSFVAGADTQY	TRBV11-2	TRBJ2-3
ATSKGGGSYEQY	TRBV15	TRBJ2-7
ASSADRGLHQPQH	TRBV7-6	TRBJ1-5
SVYAGGPGTQY	TRBV29-1	TRBJ2-3
ASSRTSGRYEQY	TRBV12-3/TRBV12-4	TRBJ2-7
ASSFSGVPGNTIY	TRBV27	TRBJ1-3
ASSYSYRVGELF	TRBV6-2/TRBV6-3	TRBJ2-2
ASMRERSFTDTQY	TRBV2	TRBJ2-3
ASREGQGAYNEQF	TRBV12-3/TRBV12-4	TRBJ2-1
ASSLGDRGLNYGYT	TRBV7-6	TRBJ1-2
ASLAGGNTGELF	TRBV28	TRBJ2-2
SARGGLGLF	TRBV20-1	TRBJ1-4
ASRGPRGESYEQY	TRBV6-1	TRBJ2-7
ASSAGTGGAINNEQF	TRBV9	TRBJ2-1
AISESGTGDYGYT	TRBV10-3	TRBJ1-2
ASSQGTWNQPQH	TRBV3-1	TRBJ1-5
ASSLSSGREWEETQY	TRBV5-1	TRBJ2-5
SASGGGAPYYNEQF	TRBV20-1	TRBJ2-1
ASLGQQFVYEQY	TRBV28	TRBJ2-7
ASRSGGSSYEQY	TRBV7-2	TRBJ2-7
ASSRDGWAGPYEQY	TRBV7-2	TRBJ2-7
ASDRETSPLH	TRBV30	TRBJ1-6
ASSDWGDNTEAF	TRBV3-1	TRBJ1-1
ATSDNSGRASYNEQF	TRBV24-1	TRBJ2-1
ASSPPGRDEQY	TRBV7-2	TRBJ2-7
ASRPGLARNEQF	TRBV28	TRBJ2-1
ASSYPGVKGHEQY	TRBV6-5	TRBJ2-7
ASSVDLGGLPYEQY	TRBV9	TRBJ2-7
ATSRDMGTGTGDTDTQY	TRBV15	TRBJ2-3
SVDRGSNYGYT	TRBV29-1	TRBJ1-2
ASSKLLGTVNQPQH	TRBV6-1	TRBJ1-5